The present T cell receptor (beta chain) was sequenced within a study of CXCR3-negative and CXCR3-positive naive CD8 T cells. Points from the study as a whole: Similarly elevated diversity marked both naive subsets, with memory CD8+ cells showing far lower diversity. Most assays were run on fresh PBMCs (CXCR3 expression partially decreased after cryopreservation). Whereas memory cells differed, naive CXCR3-negative and CXCR3-positive cells shared similar TRBV-TRBJ usage. More hydrophobic TRB CDR3s were found in CXCR3-positive naive cells than in CXCR3-negative naive cells.

With respect to this clonotype: As yet, its antigen is unknown.

Libraries of TRB cDNA were made by 5' RACE and carried UMIs. After re-calling the 5' RACE reads, TCRdb lists one entry per CDR3 protein, DNA absent. The sample includes more than 75,000 distinct CDR3 sequences. The receptor's source is a human donor in good health. Some clones in this sample may be carry-over from other donors' samples. Sequenced sample: naive CXCR3+ CD8+ T cells from blood. Subset here: CD45RO-CCR7+CD27+CD95- naive CD8+ T cells expressing CXCR3 (TNR3+).

CDR3 region: CASSEPGRVTEAFF. The chain is built from TRBV28 and TRBJ1-1; as DNA is missing, the TRBD1 call by TCRdb cannot be tested. This CDR3 comprises 14 residues. Germline lookup yields CDR1 MDHEN and CDR2 SYDVKM.